The entry below gives a single TCR beta chain sequence along with its context. Its specificity is unknown. This sample is drawn from a study of T cell responses to AZD1222 COVID-19 vaccine. General observations from the study: White British people made up most donors, females outnumbered males, and clonal diversity was possibly underestimated.

This table comes from immunoSEQ multiplex PCR, and its TCRdb copy is limited to in-frame clones, with some not included. This table holds approximately 60,000 clones, around 75% found once. There are 15 residues in the CDR3. V was clipped by 5 bases and J by 8 bases, with 18 bases between them. Germline CDR1 LGHDT, CDR2 YNNKEL (reference sequence). The origin of this receptor is an adult in good health. The sequenced sample was peripheral blood, obtained on day 0 of AZD1222 vaccination. The chain combines TRBV3-1 (or the pseudogene TRBV3-2) with TRBJ1-4; the D gene is possibly TRBD1 (6 bases). As DNA, the CDR3 is TGTGCCAGCAGCAGAACCCAGGGGCCCAGCGAAAAACTGTTTTTT. This sequence encodes CASSRTQGPSEKLFF.